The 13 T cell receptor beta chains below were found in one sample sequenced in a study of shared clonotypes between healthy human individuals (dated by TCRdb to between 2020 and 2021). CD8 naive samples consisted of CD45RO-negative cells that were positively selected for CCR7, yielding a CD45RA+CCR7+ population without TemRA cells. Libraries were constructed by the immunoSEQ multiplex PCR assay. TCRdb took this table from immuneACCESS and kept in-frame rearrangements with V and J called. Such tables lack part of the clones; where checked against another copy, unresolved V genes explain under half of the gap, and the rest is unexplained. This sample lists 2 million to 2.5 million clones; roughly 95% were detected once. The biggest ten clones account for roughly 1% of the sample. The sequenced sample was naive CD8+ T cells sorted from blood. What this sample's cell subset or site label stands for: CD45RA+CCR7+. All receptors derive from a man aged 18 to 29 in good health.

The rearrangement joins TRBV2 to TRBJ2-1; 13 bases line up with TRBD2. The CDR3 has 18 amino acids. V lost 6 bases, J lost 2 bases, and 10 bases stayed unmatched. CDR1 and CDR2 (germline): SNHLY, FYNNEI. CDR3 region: CASSTGLAGSTTYNEQFF. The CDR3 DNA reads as TGTGCCAGCAGCACGGGACTAGCGGGGAGCACAACCTACAATGAGCAGTTCTTC.

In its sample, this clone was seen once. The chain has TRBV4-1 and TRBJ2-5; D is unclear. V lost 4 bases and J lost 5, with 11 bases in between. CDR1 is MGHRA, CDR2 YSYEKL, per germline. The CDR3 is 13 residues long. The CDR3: CASSPSRYETQYF. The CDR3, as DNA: TGCGCCAGCAGCCCCTCCAGGTACGAGACCCAGTACTTC.

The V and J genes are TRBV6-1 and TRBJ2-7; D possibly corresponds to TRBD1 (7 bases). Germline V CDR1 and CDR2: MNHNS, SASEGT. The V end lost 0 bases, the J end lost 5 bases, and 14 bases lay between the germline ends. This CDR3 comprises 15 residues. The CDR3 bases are TGTGCCAGCAGTGAAGCGGCAGGGGGGTCAGACGAGCAGTACTTC. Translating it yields CASSEAAGGSDEQYF.

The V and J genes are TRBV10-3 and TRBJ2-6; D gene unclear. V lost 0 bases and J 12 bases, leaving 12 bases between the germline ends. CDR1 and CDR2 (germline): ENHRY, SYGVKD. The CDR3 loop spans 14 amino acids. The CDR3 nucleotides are TGTGCCATCAGTGAGTCGTGGCAGGCCCCCGTCCTGACTTTC. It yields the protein CAISESWQAPVLTF.

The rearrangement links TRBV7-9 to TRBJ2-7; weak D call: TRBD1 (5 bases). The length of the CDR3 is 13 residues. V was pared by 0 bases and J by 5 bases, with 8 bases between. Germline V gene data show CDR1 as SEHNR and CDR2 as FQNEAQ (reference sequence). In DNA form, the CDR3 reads TGTGCCAGCAGCTTAGCGGTCAGGGACGAGCAGTACTTC. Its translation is CASSLAVRDEQYF.

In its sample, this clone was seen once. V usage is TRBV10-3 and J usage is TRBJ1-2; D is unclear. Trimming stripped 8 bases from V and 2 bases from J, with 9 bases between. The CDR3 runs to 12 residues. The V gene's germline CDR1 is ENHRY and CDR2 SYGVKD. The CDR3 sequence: CAIQTENYGYTF. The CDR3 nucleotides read TGTGCCATCCAGACCGAAAACTATGGCTACACCTTC.

The CDR3 coding sequence is TGCGCCAGCAGCCAAGTCCAGACACTGACGGACTACGAGCAGTACTTC. Amino acids: CASSQVQTLTDYEQYF. The genes are TRBV4-1 and TRBJ2-7; D remains ambiguous. Trimming pared 1 base from V and 3 bases from J, leaving 16 bases between. CDR1 is MGHRA and CDR2 is YSYEKL in the germline V gene. This CDR3 contains 16 residues.

The CDR3 bases are TGTGCCAGCAGCTTCCCCAGCTCCGCCACCGGGGAGCTGTTTTTT. It encodes CASSFPSSATGELFF. This chain joins TRBV7-9 and TRBJ2-2; D is unclear. The CDR3 length is 15 residues. Germline CDR1 is SEHNR and CDR2 is FQNEAQ (reference sequence). The ends were cut back, 3 bases at V and 4 bases at J, with 12 bases in the middle.

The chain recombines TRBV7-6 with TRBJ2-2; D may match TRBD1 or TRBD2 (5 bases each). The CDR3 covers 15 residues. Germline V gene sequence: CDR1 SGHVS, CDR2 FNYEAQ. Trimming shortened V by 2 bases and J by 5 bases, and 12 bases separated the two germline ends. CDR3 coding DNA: TGTGCCAGCAGCTTATTCGCCAGGGAGACCGGGGAGCTGTTTTTT. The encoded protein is CASSLFARETGELFF.

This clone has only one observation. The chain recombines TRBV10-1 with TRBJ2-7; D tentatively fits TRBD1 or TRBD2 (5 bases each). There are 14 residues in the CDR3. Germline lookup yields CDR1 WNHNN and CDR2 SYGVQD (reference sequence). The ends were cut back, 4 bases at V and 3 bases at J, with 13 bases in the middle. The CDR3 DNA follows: TGCGCCAGCAGTGGGGACCCAAGGAACTACGAGCAGTACTTC. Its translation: CASSGDPRNYEQYF.

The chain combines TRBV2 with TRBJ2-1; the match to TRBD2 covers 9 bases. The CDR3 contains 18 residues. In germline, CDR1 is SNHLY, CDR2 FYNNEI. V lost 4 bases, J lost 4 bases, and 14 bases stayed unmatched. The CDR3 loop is CASSALVVAGEGYNEQFF. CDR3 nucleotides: TGTGCCAGCAGTGCTCTGGTGGTAGCGGGAGAGGGGTACAATGAGCAGTTCTTC.

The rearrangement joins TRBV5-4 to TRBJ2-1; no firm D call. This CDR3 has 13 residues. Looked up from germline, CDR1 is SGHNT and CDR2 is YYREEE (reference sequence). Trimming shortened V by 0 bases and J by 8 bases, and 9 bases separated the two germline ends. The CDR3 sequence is CASSLAGLDEQFF. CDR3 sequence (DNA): TGTGCCAGCAGCTTGGCTGGGTTGGATGAGCAGTTCTTC.

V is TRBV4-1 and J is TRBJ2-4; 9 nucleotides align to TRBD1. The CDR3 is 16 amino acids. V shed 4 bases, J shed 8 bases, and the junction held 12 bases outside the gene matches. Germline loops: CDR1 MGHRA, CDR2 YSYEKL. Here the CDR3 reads CASSLLQGARVDIQYF. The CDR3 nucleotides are TGCGCCAGCAGCCTTCTACAGGGGGCACGTGTCGACATTCAGTACTTC.